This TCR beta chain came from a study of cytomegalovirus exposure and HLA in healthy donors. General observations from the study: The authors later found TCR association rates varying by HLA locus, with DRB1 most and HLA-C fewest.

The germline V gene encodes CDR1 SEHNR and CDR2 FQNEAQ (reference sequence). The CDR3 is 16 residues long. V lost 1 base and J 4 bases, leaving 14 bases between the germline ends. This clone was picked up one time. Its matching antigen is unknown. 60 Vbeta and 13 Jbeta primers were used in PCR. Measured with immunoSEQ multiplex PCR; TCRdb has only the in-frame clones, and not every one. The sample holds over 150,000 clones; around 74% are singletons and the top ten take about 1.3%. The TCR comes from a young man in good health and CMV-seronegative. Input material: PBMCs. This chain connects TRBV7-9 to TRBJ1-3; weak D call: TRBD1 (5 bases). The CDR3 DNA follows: TGTGCCAGCAGCTTAGTGGGACTTCGAAGCGGAAACACCATATATTTT. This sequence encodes CASSLVGLRSGNTIYF.